One and the same sample provided the 26 T cell receptor beta chains below, sequenced in a study of OX40 agonist ivuxolimab in advanced cancers. TCRdb's table, derived via immunoSEQ multiplex PCR, lists solely in-frame clones and lacks some. The repertoire includes 50,000 to 60,000 clones, just under 90% of them detected once, and about 5.4% sits in the top ten. Sequencing used CD4+ or CD8+ T cells sorted from blood, obtained in a trial of the OX40 agonist ivuxolimab. The receptors originated from an adult with an advanced solid tumor such as melanoma, head and neck, liver or kidney cancer.

The chain joins TRBV11-2 to TRBJ1-2; no clear D gene. Germline CDR1 is SGHAT and CDR2 is FQNNGV. V lost 6 bases, J lost 0 bases, and 17 bases lay in between. The CDR3 sequence is 16 residues long. In DNA form, the CDR3 reads TGTGCCAGCAGACGTGACGGCGCAGAAACTAACTATGGCTACACCTTC. Amino acid sequence: CASRRDGAETNYGYTF.

CDR3 amino acids: CASSDRWKNSPLHF. The CDR3 region has the DNA TGTGCCAGCAGTGACAGGTGGAAAAATTCACCCCTCCACTTT. This chain connects TRBV6-5 to TRBJ1-6, with D possibly being TRBD1 (6 bases). The V gene's germline CDR1 is MNHEY and CDR2 SVGAGI. The CDR3 is made up of 14 amino acids. V was shortened by 5 bases and J by 7 bases, with 12 bases between the two germline ends.

This clone has just a few counts. The V and J genes are TRBV7-9 and TRBJ2-7; D perhaps matches TRBD2 (6 bases). Trimming left V 5 bases short and J 3 bases short, with 8 bases between. The CDR3 covers 12 residues. Per germline, CDR1 SEHNR and CDR2 FQNEAQ (reference sequence). The CDR3 DNA sequence: TGTGCCAGCAGCCCCGGGGGCTACGAGCAGTACTTC. This codes for CASSPGGYEQYF.

The chain uses TRBV28 and TRBJ2-3; D may correspond to TRBD1 or TRBD2 (5 bases each). The germline gives CDR1 MDHEN, CDR2 SYDVKM. The CDR3 is 17 amino acids. V lost 3 bases to trimming and J lost 0 bases, with 16 bases between them. The CDR3 spells CASSFQPGASSTDTQYF. The CDR3 DNA sequence: TGTGCCAGCAGTTTCCAGCCCGGGGCCTCAAGCACAGATACGCAGTATTTT.

The V and J genes are TRBV28 and TRBJ2-7; D unclear. This CDR3 comprises 14 residues. Per germline, CDR1 MDHEN and CDR2 SYDVKM. V lost 8 bases and J 3 bases, leaving 17 bases between the germline ends. CDR3 residues: CASRLLGRNYEQYF. In DNA form, the CDR3 reads TGTGCCAGCCGGCTGTTGGGTCGGAACTACGAGCAGTACTTC. The full variable domain, its missing parts supplied by reference TRBV28 and TRBJ2-7, is DVKVTQSSRYLVKRTGEKVFLECVQDMDHENMFWYRQDPGLGLRLIYFSYDVKMKEKGDIPEGYSVSREKKERFSLILESASTNQTSMYLCASRLLGRNYEQYFGPGTRLTVT.

The chain carries TRBV28 and TRBJ1-3; D possibly corresponds to TRBD1 (5 bases). Germline CDR1 and CDR2: MDHEN and SYDVKM. The V and J ends lost 2 bases and 4 bases respectively, with 12 bases between them. This CDR3 is built from 15 residues. The CDR3 reads CASSLPPGNGNTIYF. The CDR3 DNA follows: TGTGCCAGCAGTTTACCCCCAGGGAACGGAAACACCATATATTTT.

V is TRBV7-2 and J is TRBJ1-2; maybe TRBD1 (6 bases). The V and J ends lost 5 bases and 0 bases respectively, with 10 bases between them. CDR3 length: 14 residues. Germline values: CDR1 SGHTA, CDR2 FQGNSA. The CDR3 DNA reads as TGTGCCAGCAGCCAGGGGACATCTAACTATGGCTACACCTTC. Its protein product is CASSQGTSNYGYTF. Full variable domain (missing parts from reference TRBV7-2 and TRBJ1-2): GAGVSQSPSNKVTEKGKDVELRCDPISGHTALYWYRQSLGQGLEFLIYFQGNSAPDKSGLPSDRFSAERTGGSVSTLTIQRTQQEDSAVYLCASSQGTSNYGYTFGSGTRLTVV.

The rearrangement links TRBV18 to TRBJ2-7; 8 nucleotides align to TRBD1. Trimming at V came to 3 bases and at J to 3 bases, leaving 1 base not matched to a gene. Per the germline V gene, CDR1 is KGHSH and CDR2 is LQKENI. This CDR3 is 13 amino acids long. The CDR3 nucleotides read TGTGCCAGCTCACCCGGGACAGGCTACGAGCAGTACTTC. Translating gives CASSPGTGYEQYF.

The chain is built from TRBV19 and TRBJ1-2, with 12 bases aligning to TRBD1. Trimming removed 4 bases from V and 4 bases from J; junction bases left unmatched: 4. Germline-derived CDR1 and CDR2 are LNHDA and SQIVND (reference sequence). There are 15 residues in the CDR3. CDR3 amino acids: CASSTRDRGLYGYTF. Written as DNA, the CDR3 is TGTGCCAGTAGTACCAGGGACAGGGGGCTCTATGGCTACACCTTC.

This clone was seen a few times. The chain joins TRBV6-1 to TRBJ2-1; tentatively, D is TRBD1 (5 bases). This CDR3 comprises 12 residues. V was clipped by 4 bases and J by 5 bases, with 6 bases between them. Germline V lookup: CDR1 MNHNS, CDR2 SASEGT. The CDR3 nucleotides read TGTGCCAGCAGTGTCAGGGACAATGAGCAGTTCTTC. Its protein product is CASSVRDNEQFF.

The J gene is TRBJ2-1, the V gene TRBV4-2; 10 positions match TRBD2. The germline gives CDR1 LGHNA, CDR2 YNFKEQ. CDR3 length: 14 residues. The junction had 3 bases not matched to a gene; V was cut back by 3 bases and J by 7 bases. The CDR3 reads CASSHPGLANEQFF. CDR3 sequence (DNA): TGTGCCAGCAGCCACCCGGGACTAGCGAATGAGCAGTTCTTC.

This clone was counted once. This chain joins TRBV6-1 and TRBJ1-1; D unclear. V gave up 7 bases and J gave up 2 bases, with 8 bases separating them. Germline V gene data show CDR1 as MNHNS and CDR2 as SASEGT. This CDR3 has 12 residues. The CDR3 loop reads CASIKVNTEAFF. The CDR3 coding sequence is TGTGCCAGCATTAAGGTTAACACTGAAGCTTTCTTT.

This chain joins TRBV7-3 and TRBJ2-7; 12 nucleotides line up with TRBD2. Germline-derived CDR1 and CDR2 are SGHTA and FQGTGA. The length of the CDR3 is 16 residues. J lost 6 bases, V lost 5 bases, and 11 bases had no gene match. In DNA, the CDR3 is TGTGCCAGCAGCCCCGGACTAGCGGGACCCGACGGCGAGCAGTACTTC. Amino acid sequence: CASSPGLAGPDGEQYF.

This clone appeared a single time. The chain joins TRBV7-9 to TRBJ2-5; 7 bases fit TRBD2. V trimming: 0 bases; J trimming: 5 bases; junction bases outside the gene matches: 9. CDR1 is SEHNR, CDR2 FQNEAQ, per germline (reference sequence). This CDR3 comprises 16 residues. In DNA, the CDR3 is TGTGCCAGCAGCTTAGCCACAGCCTCCGGGGGGGAGACCCAGTACTTC. It yields the protein CASSLATASGGETQYF.

The rearrangement uses TRBV10-3 and TRBJ2-3; the match to TRBD2 covers 7 bases. There are 15 residues in the CDR3. Germline lookup yields CDR1 ENHRY and CDR2 SYGVKD. The V gene end was trimmed by 3 bases and the J gene end by 0 bases; junction bases not matched to a gene: 3. The CDR3 reads CAISDGTISTDTQYF. In DNA form, the CDR3 reads TGTGCCATCAGTGACGGGACTATAAGCACAGATACGCAGTATTTT.

The chain combines TRBV5-8 with TRBJ1-2; D perhaps matches TRBD1 (5 bases). Deletions cut 1 base from V and 3 bases from J, with 13 bases between. The germline V gene encodes CDR1 SGHTS and CDR2 YDEGEE. The length of the CDR3 is 15 residues. Here the CDR3 DNA reads TGTGCCAGCAGCTTGTCGGCAGGGATATACTATGGCTACACCTTC. Translating gives CASSLSAGIYYGYTF.

The rearrangement joins TRBV28 to TRBJ1-2; D is uncertain. Germline lookup yields CDR1 MDHEN and CDR2 SYDVKM. CDR3 size: 13 residues. Trimming pared 3 bases from V and 8 bases from J, leaving 13 bases between. As DNA, the CDR3 is TGTGCCAGCAGTTTTTACGGGAATCAGGGCTACACCTTC. Protein sequence: CASSFYGNQGYTF.

The chain joins TRBV7-8 to TRBJ1-3; the D gene is possibly TRBD1 (5 bases). The germline V and J ends were trimmed by 0 bases and 0 bases, with 6 bases remaining between them. CDR1 and CDR2 (germline): SGHVS, FQNEAQ. The CDR3 has 15 residues. The CDR3 sequence: CASSLATASGNTIYF. The CDR3 coding sequence is TGTGCCAGCAGCTTAGCGACAGCCTCTGGAAACACCATATATTTT.

The rearrangement uses TRBV19 and TRBJ2-3; D gene uncertain. Trimming stripped 6 bases from V and 3 bases from J, with 13 bases between. Germline CDR1 and CDR2: LNHDA and SQIVND (reference sequence). This CDR3 contains 14 residues. The CDR3 nucleotides are TGTGCCAGTAGGAGGCAGGCCTTGACAGATACGCAGTATTTT. Its translation is CASRRQALTDTQYF. The full variable domain, with the rest looked up from reference TRBV19 and TRBJ2-3, is DGGITQSPKYLFRKEGQNVTLSCEQNLNHDAMYWYRQDPGQGLRLIYYSQIVNDFQKGDIAEGYSVSREKKESFPLTVTSAQKNPTAFYLCASRRQALTDTQYFGPGTRLTVL.

This chain links TRBV6-5 with TRBJ2-2, with D hard to call. The germline gives CDR1 MNHEY, CDR2 SVGAGI. V lost 4 bases, J lost 4 bases, and 10 bases lay in between. The CDR3 is 14 amino acids. CDR3 DNA sequence: TGTGCCAGCAGTTTCCTGGGTTCCACCGGGGAGCTGTTTTTT. Its translation is CASSFLGSTGELFF.

This clone was picked up a small number of times. The chain carries TRBV18 and TRBJ2-7; no clear D gene. This CDR3 region has 14 residues. V lost 0 bases and J lost 3, with 9 bases in between. CDR1 and CDR2 (germline): KGHSH, LQKENI. The CDR3 DNA sequence: TGTGCCAGCTCACCACCGGCACAGCTCTACGAGCAGTACTTC. Amino acids: CASSPPAQLYEQYF.

The rearrangement links TRBV11-2 to TRBJ2-5, with D hard to call. This CDR3 is 15 amino acids long. CDR1 and CDR2 from the germline V gene are SGHAT and FQNNGV. The germline V and J ends were trimmed by 5 bases and 2 bases, with 15 bases remaining between them. In DNA form, the CDR3 reads TGTGCCAGCAGCACCCCCCGGATGATACAAGAGACCCAGTACTTC. It encodes CASSTPRMIQETQYF. The whole variable domain, filled in from reference TRBV11-2 and TRBJ2-5, reads EAGVAQSPRYKIIEKRQSVAFWCNPISGHATLYWYQQILGQGPKLLIQFQNNGVVDDSQLPKDRFSAERLKGVDSTLKIQPAKLEDSAVYLCASSTPRMIQETQYFGPGTRLLVL.

This clone showed up just once. The gene calls are TRBV25-1 and TRBJ2-3, with 9 bases aligning to TRBD2. Germline-derived CDR1 and CDR2 are MGHDK and SYGVNS. Germline trimming cut 8 bases from V and 6 bases from J; bases unmatched to any gene: 12. The CDR3 is 15 amino acids. The CDR3 sequence is CASGVPSGAMDTQYF. The CDR3 DNA follows: TGTGCCAGCGGGGTGCCTAGCGGGGCGATGGATACGCAGTATTTT.

This rearrangement joins TRBV28 to TRBJ2-5; 13 bases map to TRBD2. V shed 8 bases, J shed 5 bases, and the junction held 8 bases outside the gene matches. The CDR3 has 15 residues. Germline lookup yields CDR1 MDHEN and CDR2 SYDVKM. The DNA of the CDR3 is TGTGCCAGCGTCGGGACTAGCGGGAATAGTGAGACCCAGTACTTC. Encoded protein: CASVGTSGNSETQYF.

The CDR3 region is CASSNNGPTIGNQPQHF. The DNA of the CDR3 is TGTGCCAGCTCAAATAACGGGCCGACCATAGGGAATCAGCCCCAGCATTTT. This chain uses TRBV18 with TRBJ1-5; D unclear. The V end was cut by 5 bases, the J end by 4 bases, with 21 bases between. This CDR3 has 17 amino acids. Germline CDR1 and CDR2: KGHSH and LQKENI.

This chain uses TRBV19 with TRBJ2-5; 7 nucleotides align to TRBD1. The CDR3 totals 13 residues. The V segment lost 5 bases and the J segment 5 bases; nucleotides outside the gene matches: 5. Germline V CDR1 and CDR2: LNHDA, SQIVND (reference sequence). Here the CDR3 reads CASSSQGLETQYF. The DNA of the CDR3 is TGTGCCAGTAGTTCACAGGGGTTGGAGACCCAGTACTTC. Complete variable domain (other parts from reference TRBV19 and TRBJ2-5): DGGITQSPKYLFRKEGQNVTLSCEQNLNHDAMYWYRQDPGQGLRLIYYSQIVNDFQKGDIAEGYSVSREKKESFPLTVTSAQKNPTAFYLCASSSQGLETQYFGPGTRLLVL.